These T cell receptor beta chains were read from a single sample in a study of cytomegalovirus exposure and HLA in healthy donors. Here immunoSEQ multiplex PCR was the method, and the copy in TCRdb shows in-frame clones only, minus some. The sample lists 100,000 to 120,000 clones, approximately 89% occurring once. Sequencing was carried out using PBMCs. All receptors derive from a woman younger than 30 in good health and CMV-seronegative. CDR3s include the opening cysteine and the closing phenylalanine or tryptophan.

j_call: TRBJ1-6
v_call: TRBV27
cdr3_aa: CASSFGTGGIIYNSPLHF

j_call: TRBJ2-7
v_call: TRBV11-3
cdr3_aa: CASSLVGTGTFNEQYF

j_call: TRBJ1-2
v_call: TRBV25-1
cdr3_aa: CASRDRGQGYTF

j_call: TRBJ2-2
v_call: TRBV7-8
cdr3_aa: CASSLSEQGSGELFF

j_call: TRBJ1-2
v_call: TRBV4-3
cdr3_aa: CASSHTGQNYGYTF

j_call: TRBJ2-7
v_call: TRBV10-3
cdr3_aa: CAISEGQFSYEQYF

j_call: TRBJ2-3
v_call: TRBV4-3
cdr3_aa: CASSQGTSGEASTDTQYF

j_call: TRBJ2-3
v_call: TRBV5-1
cdr3_aa: CASCRLAGGTDTQYF

j_call: TRBJ2-1
v_call: TRBV7-2
cdr3_aa: CASIGSGAYNEQFF

j_call: TRBJ2-3
v_call: TRBV29-1
cdr3_aa: CSVASRMAGLSTGDTQYF

j_call: TRBJ1-5
v_call: TRBV2
cdr3_aa: CASSEALPSLRGQRDQPQHF

j_call: TRBJ2-6
v_call: TRBV5-6
cdr3_aa: CASSRDRGGANVLTF

j_call: TRBJ1-5
v_call: TRBV28
cdr3_aa: CASRLRNQPQHF

j_call: TRBJ2-3
v_call: TRBV11-2
cdr3_aa: CARHRTGSTDTQYF

j_call: TRBJ2-7
v_call: TRBV5-4
cdr3_aa: CASSLKLGRGYEQYF

j_call: TRBJ1-2
v_call: TRBV28
cdr3_aa: CASRGTGIGGSYGYTF

j_call: TRBJ1-2
v_call: TRBV4-1
cdr3_aa: CASSQHGQRLFGYTF

j_call: TRBJ2-1
v_call: TRBV5-1
cdr3_aa: CASSLEAGPPYNEQFF

j_call: TRBJ1-3
v_call: TRBV18
cdr3_aa: CASSPPGTGAENTIYF

j_call: TRBJ1-1
v_call: TRBV7-4
cdr3_aa: CASSFEGTEAFF

j_call: TRBJ1-1
v_call: TRBV4-3
cdr3_aa: CASSQPGHRNTEAFF

j_call: TRBJ1-5
v_call: TRBV19
cdr3_aa: CAVRGQGIVQPQHF

j_call: TRBJ2-2
v_call: TRBV7-8
cdr3_aa: CASSLPSPRELFF

j_call: TRBJ2-6
v_call: TRBV6-4
cdr3_aa: CASSGTGGPTGANVLTF

j_call: TRBJ2-7
v_call: TRBV7-2
cdr3_aa: CASSFYLATSGRAIRQYF

j_call: TRBJ2-3
v_call: TRBV29-1
cdr3_aa: CSVAGVLTDTQYF

j_call: TRBJ1-1
v_call: TRBV28
cdr3_aa: CASSFGGTEAFF

j_call: TRBJ2-7
v_call: TRBV5-4
cdr3_aa: CASSTGLPYEQYF

j_call: TRBJ2-1
v_call: TRBV30
cdr3_aa: CAWHSFPSGTSGGASSYNEQFF

j_call: TRBJ1-5
v_call: TRBV12-5
cdr3_aa: CASGLGGDQPQHF

j_call: TRBJ1-2
v_call: TRBV2
cdr3_aa: CASSVTGGYTF

j_call: TRBJ1-1
v_call: TRBV14
cdr3_aa: CASSQDVNDRRAFF

j_call: TRBJ2-1
v_call: TRBV18
cdr3_aa: CASSPPIRGGNEQFF

j_call: TRBJ2-3
v_call: TRBV6-1
cdr3_aa: CASSERGRATDTQYF

j_call: TRBJ2-1
v_call: TRBV19
cdr3_aa: CASGTGLADNEQFF

j_call: TRBJ1-2
v_call: TRBV7-2
cdr3_aa: CASSSDRGGYGYTF

j_call: TRBJ2-1
v_call: TRBV7-3
cdr3_aa: CASSLDSDNEQFF

j_call: TRBJ1-2
v_call: TRBV9
cdr3_aa: CASSDGQKNYGYTF

j_call: TRBJ1-1
v_call: TRBV10-3
cdr3_aa: CAIRRQGSGATEAFF

j_call: TRBJ2-2
v_call: TRBV5-4
cdr3_aa: CAKSSQAGTGELFF

j_call: TRBJ2-7
v_call: TRBV6-1
cdr3_aa: CASSGRQGVYEQYF

j_call: TRBJ1-5
v_call: TRBV28
cdr3_aa: CASYPGQRNQPQHF

j_call: TRBJ2-3
v_call: TRBV4-3
cdr3_aa: CASSQGLGSDTQYF

j_call: TRBJ2-1
v_call: TRBV9
cdr3_aa: CASSPRTGSYNEQFF

j_call: TRBJ1-1
v_call: TRBV16
cdr3_aa: CASSQYGDTEAFF

j_call: TRBJ2-5
v_call: TRBV5-6
cdr3_aa: CASSLVERQETQYF

j_call: TRBJ1-2
v_call: TRBV28
cdr3_aa: CASSLAGQGGYGYTF

j_call: TRBJ1-3
v_call: TRBV19
cdr3_aa: CASSHLSSGNTIYF

j_call: TRBJ2-7
v_call: TRBV19
cdr3_aa: CASSPGVYEQYF

j_call: TRBJ1-3
v_call: TRBV7-2
cdr3_aa: CASSQNQGASGNTIYF

j_call: TRBJ2-7
v_call: TRBV4-2
cdr3_aa: CASSQDGRTTRYEQYF

j_call: TRBJ2-7
v_call: TRBV4-3
cdr3_aa: CASSQDRTGVYEQYF

j_call: TRBJ1-1
v_call: TRBV4-1
cdr3_aa: CASSPQGQRNTEAFF

j_call: TRBJ1-5
v_call: TRBV28
cdr3_aa: CASSPSGRGNQPQHF

j_call: TRBJ1-1
v_call: TRBV7-9
cdr3_aa: CASSLDRGKLEAFF

j_call: TRBJ2-1
v_call: TRBV9
cdr3_aa: CASSVGQRGYNEQFF

j_call: TRBJ1-5
v_call: TRBV27
cdr3_aa: CASSLRGSVQPQHF